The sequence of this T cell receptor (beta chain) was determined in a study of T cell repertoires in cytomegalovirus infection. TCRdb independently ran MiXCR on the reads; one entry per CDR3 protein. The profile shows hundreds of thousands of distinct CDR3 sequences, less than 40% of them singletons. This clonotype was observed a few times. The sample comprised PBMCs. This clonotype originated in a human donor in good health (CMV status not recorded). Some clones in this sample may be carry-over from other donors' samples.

In nucleotides, the CDR3 is TGCGCCAGCAGCCAAGTCGCGGGCAGTAACTATGGCTACACCTTC. It encodes CASSQVAGSNYGYTF. The chain uses TRBV4-1 and TRBJ1-2; no clear D. V lost 1 base, J lost 1 base, and 10 bases lay in between. Germline-derived CDR1 and CDR2 are MGHRA and YSYEKL. The CDR3 length is 15 residues.